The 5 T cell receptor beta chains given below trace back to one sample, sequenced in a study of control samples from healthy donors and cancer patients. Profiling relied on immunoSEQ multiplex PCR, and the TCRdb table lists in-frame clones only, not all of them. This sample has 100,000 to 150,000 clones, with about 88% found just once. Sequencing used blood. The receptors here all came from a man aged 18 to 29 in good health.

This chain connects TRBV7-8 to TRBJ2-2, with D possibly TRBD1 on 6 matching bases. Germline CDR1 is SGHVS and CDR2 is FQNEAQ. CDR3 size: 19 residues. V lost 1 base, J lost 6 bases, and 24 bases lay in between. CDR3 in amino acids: CASSLGVRWAGEFSGELFF. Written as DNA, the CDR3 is TGTGCCAGCAGCTTAGGGGTCAGGTGGGCAGGGGAGTTCTCCGGGGAGCTGTTTTTT.

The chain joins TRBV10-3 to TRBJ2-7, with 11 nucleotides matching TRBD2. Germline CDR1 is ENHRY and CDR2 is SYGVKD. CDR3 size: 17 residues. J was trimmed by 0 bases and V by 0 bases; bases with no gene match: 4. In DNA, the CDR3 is TGTGCCATCAGTGAGTCCAGAGGGACTAGCGGCTCCTACGAGCAGTACTTC. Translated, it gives CAISESRGTSGSYEQYF.

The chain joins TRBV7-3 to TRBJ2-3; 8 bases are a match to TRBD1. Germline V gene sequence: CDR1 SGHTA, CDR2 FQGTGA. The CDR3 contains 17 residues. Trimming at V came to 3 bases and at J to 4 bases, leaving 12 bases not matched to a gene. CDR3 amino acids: CASSFSSQGARPDTQYF. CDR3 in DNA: TGTGCCAGCAGCTTTAGTAGCCAGGGGGCTCGCCCAGATACGCAGTATTTT.

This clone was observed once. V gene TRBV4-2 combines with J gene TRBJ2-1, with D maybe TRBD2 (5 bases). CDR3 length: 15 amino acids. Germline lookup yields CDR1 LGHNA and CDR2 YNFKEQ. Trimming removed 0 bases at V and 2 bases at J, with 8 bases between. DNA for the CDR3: TGTGCCAGCAGCCAAGATCGGGGAACCTACAATGAGCAGTTCTTC. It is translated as CASSQDRGTYNEQFF.

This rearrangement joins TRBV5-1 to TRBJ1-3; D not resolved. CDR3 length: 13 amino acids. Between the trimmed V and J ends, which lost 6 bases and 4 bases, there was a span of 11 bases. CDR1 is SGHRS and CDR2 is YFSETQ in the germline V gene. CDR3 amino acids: CASTLAEGNTIYF. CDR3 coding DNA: TGCGCCAGCACTTTGGCAGAGGGAAACACCATATATTTT.